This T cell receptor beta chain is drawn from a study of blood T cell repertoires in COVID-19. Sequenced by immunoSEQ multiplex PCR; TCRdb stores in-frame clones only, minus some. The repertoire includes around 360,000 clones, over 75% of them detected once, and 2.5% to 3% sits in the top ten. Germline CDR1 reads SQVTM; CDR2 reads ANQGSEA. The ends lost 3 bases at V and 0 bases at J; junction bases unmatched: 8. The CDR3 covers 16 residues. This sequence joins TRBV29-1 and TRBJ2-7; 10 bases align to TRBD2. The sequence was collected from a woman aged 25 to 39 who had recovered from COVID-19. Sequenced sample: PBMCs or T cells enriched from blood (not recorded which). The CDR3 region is CSVEEGTSGNSYEQYF. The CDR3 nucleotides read TGCAGCGTTGAGGAGGGTACTAGCGGGAACTCCTACGAGCAGTACTTC.